These 30 T cell receptor beta chains were sequenced from one sample in a study of blood T cell repertoires in COVID-19. Profiling relied on immunoSEQ multiplex PCR, and the TCRdb table lists in-frame clones only, not all of them. This table holds approximately 220,000 clones, roughly 90% found once. The specimen was PBMCs or T cells enriched from blood (not recorded which). These TCRs come from a man under 40 who had been exposed to COVID-19.

The chain uses TRBV27 and TRBJ2-1; TRBD2 matches 8 bases. V was clipped by 6 bases and J by 5 bases; unmatched bases: 6. Germline V gives CDR1 MNHEY, CDR2 SMNVEV (reference sequence). This CDR3 region has 14 residues. Here the CDR3 DNA reads TGTGCCAGCAGGGCGCTAGCGGGTGACAATGAGCAGTTCTTC. Translation gives CASRALAGDNEQFF.

The CDR3 coding sequence is TGTGCCAGCAGTGCCGGGACAGCGAGCCTTAATGAGCAGTTCTTC. Its protein product is CASSAGTASLNEQFF. This chain joins TRBV6-4 and TRBJ2-1; 7 bases fit TRBD1. J gave up 7 bases and V 4 bases, and 10 bases lay outside the gene matches. The CDR3 is 15 residues long. In germline, CDR1 is MRHNA, CDR2 SNTAGT.

The chain links TRBV9 to TRBJ2-5; 9 bases fit TRBD1. The CDR3 spans 14 residues. CDR1 is SGDLS, CDR2 YYNGEE, per germline. V was pared by 3 bases and J by 3 bases, with 3 bases of the junction left unmatched. The CDR3 nucleotides are TGTGCCAGCAGCGCCGGGACAGGGAAAGAGACCCAGTACTTC. This translates into CASSAGTGKETQYF.

The chain carries TRBV6-1 and TRBJ2-4; a weak D match, TRBD2 (5 bases). Deletions cut 0 bases from V and 3 bases from J, with 12 bases between. The CDR3 length is 16 residues. Germline lookup yields CDR1 MNHNS and CDR2 SASEGT. The CDR3 bases are TGTGCCAGCAGTGAAGCGCGGGTCCTAGGCAAAAACATTCAGTACTTC. This codes for CASSEARVLGKNIQYF.

V usage is TRBV7-2 and J usage is TRBJ2-7, with 12 bases fitting TRBD2. Germline V gives CDR1 SGHTA, CDR2 FQGNSA. With 1 base clipped from V and 5 bases from J, the junction kept 6 bases outside the gene matches. The CDR3 runs 16 residues. For the CDR3, the DNA is TGTGCCAGCAGCTTAGTCCCTAGCGGGGGGGGAAACGAGCAGTACTTC. It encodes CASSLVPSGGGNEQYF.

This clone showed up just once. The chain uses TRBV5-4 and TRBJ1-2, with TRBD1 matching 9 bases. V shed 4 bases and J 6 bases; nucleotides not matched to a gene: 10. The V gene's germline CDR1 is SGHNT and CDR2 YYREEE (reference sequence). There are 15 residues in the CDR3. CDR3 nucleotide sequence: TGTGCCAGCAGCAGACAGGGGGTGGTTGGTGATGGCTACACCTTC. Its translation: CASSRQGVVGDGYTF.

CDR3 amino acids: CASSLYGQGARETQYF. The CDR3, as DNA: TGTGCCAGCAGCTTATACGGACAGGGGGCGAGGGAGACCCAGTACTTC. V and J are TRBV11-2 and TRBJ2-5; TRBD1 agrees at 11 bases. This CDR3 spans 16 amino acids. Trimming removed 2 bases from V and 5 bases from J; junction bases left unmatched: 7. The germline V gene encodes CDR1 SGHAT and CDR2 FQNNGV.

This chain uses TRBV15 with TRBJ2-3, with no clear D. V lost 0 bases to trimming and J lost 6 bases, with 19 bases between them. This CDR3 is built from 17 residues. CDR1 LNHNV and CDR2 YYDKDF come from the germline V gene (reference sequence). As DNA, the CDR3 is TGTGCCACCAGCAGAGATCTAGACCTCCCAATCTTGGATACGCAGTATTTT. Protein product: CATSRDLDLPILDTQYF. Full variable domain (outside the CDR3, taken from reference TRBV15 and TRBJ2-3): DAMVIQNPRYQVTQFGKPVTLSCSQTLNHNVMYWYQQKSSQAPKLLFHYYDKDFNNEADTPDNFQSRRPNTSFCFLDIRSPGLGDTAMYLCATSRDLDLPILDTQYFGPGTRLTVL.

The rearrangement links TRBV5-4 to TRBJ1-3, with unresolved D. The CDR3 has 15 amino acids. Trimming removed 0 bases at V and 0 bases at J, with 7 bases between. Germline CDR1 reads SGHNT; CDR2 reads YYREEE (reference sequence). The CDR3, as DNA: TGTGCCAGCAGCTTGGATCTGAGCTCTGGAAACACCATATATTTT. Translating gives CASSLDLSSGNTIYF.

This chain links TRBV20-1 with TRBJ1-2, with 7 bases identical to TRBD1. This CDR3 is built from 19 residues. V trimming: 3 bases; J trimming: 0 bases; junction bases outside the gene matches: 19. Germline values: CDR1 DFQATT, CDR2 SNEGSKA (reference sequence). CDR3 sequence reads: CSASLGNPGTALSNYGYTF. In DNA, the CDR3 is TGCAGTGCTAGTCTAGGGAACCCCGGGACAGCACTTTCTAACTATGGCTACACCTTC.

This CDR3 is CASSPYTGPGGYEQYF. The CDR3 region has the DNA TGTGCCAGCAGCCCGTATACAGGGCCGGGAGGCTACGAGCAGTACTTC. The chain has TRBV5-6 and TRBJ2-7, with D tentatively TRBD2 (7 bases). Germline CDR1 is SGHDT and CDR2 is YYEEEE. The ends were cut back, 4 bases at V and 3 bases at J, with 20 bases in the middle. The CDR3 covers 16 residues. Drawing the rest from reference TRBV5-6 and TRBJ2-7, the complete variable domain is DAGVTQSPTHLIKTRGQQVTLRCSPKSGHDTVSWYQQALGQGPQFIFQYYEEEERQRGNFPDRFSGHQFPNYSSELNVNALLLGDSALYLCASSPYTGPGGYEQYFGPGTRLTVT.

V is TRBV11-2 and J is TRBJ1-2, with unresolved D. V lost 5 bases to trimming and J lost 13 bases, with 5 bases between them. The CDR3 runs 8 residues. Germline V gives CDR1 SGHAT, CDR2 FQNNGV. CDR3 sequence (DNA): TGTGCCAGCAGCCCTCTCACCTTC. This encodes CASSPLTF.

The rearrangement links TRBV5-1 to TRBJ2-3; TRBD2 matches at 7 bases. Germline CDR1 reads SGHRS; CDR2 reads YFSETQ. The CDR3 sequence is 13 residues long. Trimming removed 6 bases from V and 3 bases from J; junction bases left unmatched: 4. CDR3 region: CASKREGTDTQYF. The CDR3, as DNA: TGCGCCAGCAAAAGGGAGGGGACAGATACGCAGTATTTT.

On this clone: The sample contains more than one DNA sequence encoding this CDR3. The CDR3, as DNA: TGTGCCAGCAATGGGGGCGCCGGCGGGGGGGAAAACATTCAGTACTTC. It translates to CASNGGAGGGENIQYF. V gene TRBV11-2 combines with J gene TRBJ2-4; 9 bases map to TRBD2. The germline V gene encodes CDR1 SGHAT and CDR2 FQNNGV. This CDR3 region has 16 residues. Trimming took 7 bases from V and 5 from J; bases not matched to a gene: 12.

The chain couples TRBV11-2 to TRBJ1-1, with D possibly being TRBD1 (6 bases). Germline V gives CDR1 SGHAT, CDR2 FQNNGV. V lost 5 bases to trimming and J lost 5 bases, with 15 bases between them. This CDR3 region has 14 residues. The CDR3 loop reads CASSPYRVGTEAFF. The CDR3 nucleotides are TGTGCCAGCAGCCCCTACAGGGTGGGGACTGAAGCTTTCTTT.

CDR3 protein: CASSISDTNQETQYF. In DNA form, the CDR3 reads TGTGCCAGTAGTATCTCGGACACAAACCAAGAGACCCAGTACTTC. This chain connects TRBV19 to TRBJ2-5, with D tentatively TRBD1 (5 bases). Germline loops: CDR1 LNHDA, CDR2 SQIVND (reference sequence). This CDR3 contains 15 residues. Trimming cost V 3 bases and J 0 bases, with 11 bases left between them.

This clone was counted a few times. The CDR3 reads CASSLEGTYEQYF. DNA for the CDR3: TGCGCCAGCAGCTTGGAGGGGACCTACGAGCAGTACTTC. The chain joins TRBV5-1 to TRBJ2-7; perhaps TRBD1 as D (5 bases). In germline, CDR1 is SGHRS, CDR2 YFSETQ. The length of the CDR3 is 13 residues. Trimming stripped 0 bases from V and 2 bases from J, with 6 bases between.

The chain joins TRBV2 to TRBJ2-1; TRBD2 matches 7 bases. CDR1 and CDR2 from the germline V gene are SNHLY and FYNNEI. The CDR3 length is 11 residues. Losses at the gene ends were 3 bases for V and 12 bases for J; bases not matched to a gene: 2. DNA for the CDR3: TGTGCCAGCAGTGAGGGGGGGTGGCAGTTCTTC. Its protein is CASSEGGWQFF.

The rearrangement joins TRBV2 to TRBJ1-3; D is perhaps TRBD1 (6 bases). The CDR3 runs 16 residues. The germline V gene has CDR1 SNHLY and CDR2 FYNNEI. Trimming stripped 5 bases from V and 0 bases from J, with 14 bases between. The CDR3 reads CASSQMGTRSGNTIYF. The CDR3 bases are TGTGCCAGCAGTCAGATGGGGACACGCTCTGGAAACACCATATATTTT.

This chain uses TRBV14 with TRBJ1-1; 8 bases are shared with TRBD1. Germline lookup yields CDR1 SGHDN and CDR2 FVKESK. CDR3 length: 12 residues. V was pared by 4 bases and J by 7 bases, with 2 bases of the junction left unmatched. CDR3 DNA sequence: TGTGCCAGCAGCCCCAGGGGGCTTGAAGCTTTCTTT. Amino acid sequence: CASSPRGLEAFF.

This rearrangement joins TRBV19 to TRBJ1-1; possibly TRBD1 for D (5 bases). The CDR3 runs 15 residues. V gave up 3 bases and J gave up 4 bases, with 15 bases separating them. Germline values: CDR1 LNHDA, CDR2 SQIVND (reference sequence). CDR3 bases: TGTGCCAGTAGTATTGGAGGGTGGGGGGGCACTGAAGCTTTCTTT. Translated, it gives CASSIGGWGGTEAFF.

J is TRBJ1-4 and V is TRBV7-9; D gene ambiguous. The V gene's germline CDR1 is SEHNR and CDR2 FQNEAQ (reference sequence). Trimming cost V 7 bases and J 5 bases, with 8 bases left between them. This CDR3 region has 12 residues. The CDR3 sequence: CASTGPNEKLFF. CDR3 in DNA: TGTGCCAGCACCGGGCCAAATGAAAAACTGTTTTTT.

The chain employs TRBV7-4 and TRBJ2-7, with a weak D call TRBD1 (6 bases). The length of the CDR3 is 15 residues. The V gene lost 3 bases and the J gene lost 3 bases, with 15 bases spanning the gap. Germline assignment: CDR1 SGHVT and CDR2 SQSDAQ. This chain's CDR3 is CASSLFSPGVYEQYF. The CDR3 bases are TGTGCCAGCAGCTTGTTCTCCCCAGGGGTCTACGAGCAGTACTTC. Using reference TRBV7-4 and TRBJ2-7 for the parts outside the CDR3, the full variable domain is GAGVSQSPRYKVAKRGRDVALRCDSISGHVTLYWYRQTLGQGSEVLTYSQSDAQRDKSGRPSGRFSAERPERSVSTLKIQRTEQGDSAVYLCASSLFSPGVYEQYFGPGTRLTVT.

This clone turned up a few times. This rearrangement joins TRBV5-4 to TRBJ1-2; D ambiguous. Trimming stripped 0 bases from V and 2 bases from J, with 8 bases between. The CDR3 is made up of 14 amino acids. Germline-derived CDR1 and CDR2 are SGHNT and YYREEE (reference sequence). CDR3: CASSLDTANYGYTF. CDR3 bases: TGTGCCAGCAGCTTGGATACAGCAAACTATGGCTACACCTTC.

The chain carries TRBV7-9 and TRBJ2-7, with TRBD2 identical over 11 bases. V gave up 5 bases and J gave up 4 bases; unmatched junction bases: 10. This CDR3 region has 16 residues. Germline values: CDR1 SEHNR, CDR2 FQNEAQ (reference sequence). Here the CDR3 reads CASSPAGTSGVYEQYF. CDR3 bases: TGTGCCAGCAGCCCAGCCGGGACTAGCGGTGTGTACGAGCAGTACTTC.

V gene TRBV29-1 combines with J gene TRBJ2-6, with a weak D call TRBD2 (5 bases). The germline gives CDR1 SQVTM, CDR2 ANQGSEA. Trimming took off 7 bases at V and 1 base at J, with 14 bases between the two ends. The CDR3 is made up of 15 amino acids. CDR3 residues: CSAHGGGSGANVLTF. Written as DNA, the CDR3 is TGCAGCGCCCACGGCGGAGGTTCTGGGGCCAACGTCCTGACTTTC. The full variable domain, its missing parts supplied by reference TRBV29-1 and TRBJ2-6, is SAVISQKPSRDICQRGTSLTIQCQVDSQVTMMFWYRQQPGQSLTLIATANQGSEATYESGFVIDKFPISRPNLTFSTLTVSNMSPEDSSIYLCSAHGGGSGANVLTFGAGSRLTVL.

The chain carries TRBV18 and TRBJ2-3, with 11 bases aligning to TRBD2. The length of the CDR3 is 14 residues. After removal of 1 base from V and 6 bases from J, the junction contained 0 bases not matched to a gene. The germline V gene encodes CDR1 KGHSH and CDR2 LQKENI. The CDR3 sequence: CASSPRTSGDTQYF. In nucleotides, the CDR3 is TGTGCCAGCTCACCACGGACTAGCGGGGATACGCAGTATTTT. The full variable domain, its missing parts supplied by reference TRBV18 and TRBJ2-3, is NAGVMQNPRHLVRRRGQEARLRCSPMKGHSHVYWYRQLPEEGLKFMVYLQKENIIDESGMPKERFSAEFPKEGPSILRIQQVVRGDSAAYFCASSPRTSGDTQYFGPGTRLTVL.

V usage is TRBV9 and J usage is TRBJ2-5, with D possibly being TRBD1 (5 bases). V lost 0 bases and J 4 bases, leaving 10 bases between the germline ends. Germline V gene lookup returns CDR1 SGDLS and CDR2 YYNGEE. The CDR3 runs 14 residues. The CDR3 nucleotides read TGTGCCAGCAGCGTAGTGGCGCAGGGAGAGACCCAGTACTTC. Translated: CASSVVAQGETQYF. The full variable domain, its missing parts supplied by reference TRBV9 and TRBJ2-5, is DSGVTQTPKHLITATGQRVTLRCSPRSGDLSVYWYQQSLDQGLQFLIQYYNGEERAKGNILERFSAQQFPDLHSELNLSSLELGDSALYFCASSVVAQGETQYFGPGTRLLVL.

The CDR3 DNA is TGTGCCAGCAGACTAGCGCCGGACACCGGGGAGCTGTTTTTT. Translated: CASRLAPDTGELFF. The V and J genes are TRBV2 and TRBJ2-2; TRBD2 matches at 7 bases. Germline V gives CDR1 SNHLY, CDR2 FYNNEI. V lost 6 bases to trimming and J lost 3 bases; unmatched junction nucleotides: 4. The CDR3 is 14 residues long.

The V call is TRBV3-1 (or the pseudogene TRBV3-2), the J call TRBJ2-1; the match to TRBD2 covers 9 bases. Germline V gene data show CDR1 as LGHDT and CDR2 as YNNKEL (reference sequence). This CDR3 spans 17 amino acids. J was trimmed by 4 bases and V by 3 bases; bases with no gene match: 10. As DNA, the CDR3 is TGTGCCAGCAGCCACACAAGTAGCGGGGGCCCGTACAATGAGCAGTTCTTC. Residues: CASSHTSSGGPYNEQFF.